The source of this T cell receptor beta chain is a study of vaccination and CD4 T cells after COVID-19. About the study: Cellular stimulation was performed using overlapping spike peptides derived from SARS-CoV-2, HCoV-NL63, HCoV-OC43 and HCoV-229E. Findings and caveats of the study: Reactive clonotype counts went from median around 20 after infection to 30 to 45 after vaccination, nonsignificantly. Spike mono-reactivity held for 304 of 307 vaccine-specific clones in convalescent patients.

Trimming left V 7 bases short and J 1 base short, with 14 bases between. The length of the CDR3 is 15 residues. In germline, CDR1 is LNHDA, CDR2 SQIVND (reference sequence). About this clonotype itself: Antigen specificity is unknown.

Treatment in this sample: approximately nine-day PBMC culture with coronavirus spike peptide pools or control peptides (ViraFEST assay). With the Oncomine TCR Beta short-read assay, DNA from cultured CD4+ T cells was sequenced. Extraction of genomic DNA was performed on cultured CD4+ T cells. Using its own MiXCR run on the PCR reads, TCRdb lists one record per CDR3 protein. The profile shows some 19,000 distinct CDR3 sequences, approximately 37% of them singletons. V usage is TRBV19 and J usage is TRBJ1-5; D is possibly TRBD1 (6 bases). The sequencing input was cultured CD4+ T cells from blood. The receptor comes from a human donor with COVID-19. The CDR3, as DNA: TGTGCCAGTACGGCGGACAGAAAGAGCAATCAGCCCCAGCATTTT. It translates to CASTADRKSNQPQHF. Based on the CDR3 plus reference TRBV19 and TRBJ1-5, the full variable domain is DGGITQSPKYLFRKEGQNVTLSCEQNLNHDAMYWYRQDPGQGLRLIYYSQIVNDFQKGDIAEGYSVSREKKESFPLTVTSAQKNPTAFYLCASTADRKSNQPQHFGDGTRLSIL.